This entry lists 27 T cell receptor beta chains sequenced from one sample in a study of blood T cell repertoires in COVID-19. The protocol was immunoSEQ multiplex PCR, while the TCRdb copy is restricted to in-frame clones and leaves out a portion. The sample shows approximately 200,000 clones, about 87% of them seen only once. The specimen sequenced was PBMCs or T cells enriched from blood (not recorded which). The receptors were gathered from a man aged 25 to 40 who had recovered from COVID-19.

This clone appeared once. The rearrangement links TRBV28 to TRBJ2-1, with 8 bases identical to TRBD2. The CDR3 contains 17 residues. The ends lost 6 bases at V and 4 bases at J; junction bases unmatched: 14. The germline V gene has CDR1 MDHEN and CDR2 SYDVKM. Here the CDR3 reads CASRTPALAGPYNEQFF. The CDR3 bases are TGTGCCAGCAGAACACCAGCCTTAGCGGGACCGTACAATGAGCAGTTCTTC.

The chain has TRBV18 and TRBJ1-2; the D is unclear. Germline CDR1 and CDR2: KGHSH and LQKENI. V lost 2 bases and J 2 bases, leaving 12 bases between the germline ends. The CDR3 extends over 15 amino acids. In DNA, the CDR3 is TGTGCCAGCTCACCAGGTGCGTCGCCGAACTATGGCTACACCTTC. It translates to CASSPGASPNYGYTF.

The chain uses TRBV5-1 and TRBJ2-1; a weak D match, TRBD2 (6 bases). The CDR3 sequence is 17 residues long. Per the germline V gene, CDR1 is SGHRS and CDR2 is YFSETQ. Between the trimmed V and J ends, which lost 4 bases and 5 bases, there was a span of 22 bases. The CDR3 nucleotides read TGCGCCAGCAGCAACGGACTACTTCAAAGATTCGACAATGAGCAGTTCTTC. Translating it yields CASSNGLLQRFDNEQFF.

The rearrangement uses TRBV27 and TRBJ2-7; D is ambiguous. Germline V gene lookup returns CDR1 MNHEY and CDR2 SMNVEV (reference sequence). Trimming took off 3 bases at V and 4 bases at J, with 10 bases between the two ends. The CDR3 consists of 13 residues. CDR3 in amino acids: CASSFAVSYEQYF. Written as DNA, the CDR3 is TGTGCCAGCAGTTTCGCGGTTTCATACGAGCAGTACTTC.

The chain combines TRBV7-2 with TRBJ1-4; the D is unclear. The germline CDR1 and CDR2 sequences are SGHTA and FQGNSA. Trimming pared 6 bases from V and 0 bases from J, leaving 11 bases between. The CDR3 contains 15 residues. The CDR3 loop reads CASSRRLPTNEKLFF. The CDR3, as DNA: TGTGCCAGCAGTCGCCGTCTACCAACTAATGAAAAACTGTTTTTT.

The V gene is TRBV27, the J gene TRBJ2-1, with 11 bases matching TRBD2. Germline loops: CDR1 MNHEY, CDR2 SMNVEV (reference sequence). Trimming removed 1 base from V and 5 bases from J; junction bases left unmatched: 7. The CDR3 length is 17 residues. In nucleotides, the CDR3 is TGTGCCAGCAGTTTATTAGGGGGACTAGCGGCAAACAATGAGCAGTTCTTC. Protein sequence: CASSLLGGLAANNEQFF.

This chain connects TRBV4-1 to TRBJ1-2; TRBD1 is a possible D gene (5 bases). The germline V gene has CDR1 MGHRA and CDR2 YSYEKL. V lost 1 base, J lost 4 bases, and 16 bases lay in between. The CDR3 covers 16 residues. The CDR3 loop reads CASSQVFPDRGYGYTF. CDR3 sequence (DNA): TGCGCCAGCAGCCAAGTTTTCCCCGACAGAGGCTATGGCTACACCTTC.

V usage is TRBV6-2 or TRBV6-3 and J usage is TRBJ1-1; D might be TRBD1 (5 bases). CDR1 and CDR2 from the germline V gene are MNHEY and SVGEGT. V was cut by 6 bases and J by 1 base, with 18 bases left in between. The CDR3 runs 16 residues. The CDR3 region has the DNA TGTGCCAGCAGCAACGGACCCCGGAGGGGGAACACTGAAGCTTTCTTT. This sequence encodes CASSNGPRRGNTEAFF.

The CDR3 coding sequence is TGTGCCTGGAGTGAACCGGGTGGAGGGGATACGCAGTATTTT. Translated: CAWSEPGGGDTQYF. The chain uses TRBV30 and TRBJ2-3, with a possible D match to TRBD2 (6 bases). Per the germline V gene, CDR1 is GTSNPN and CDR2 is SVGIG (reference sequence). The CDR3 runs to 14 residues. The V gene lost 1 base and the J gene lost 6 bases, with 14 bases spanning the gap. The whole variable domain, remainder taken from reference TRBV30 and TRBJ2-3, is SQTIHQWPATLVQPVGSPLSLECTVEGTSNPNLYWYRQAAGRGLQLLFYSVGIGQISSEVPQNLSASRPQDRQFILSSKKLLLSDSGFYLCAWSEPGGGDTQYFGPGTRLTVL.

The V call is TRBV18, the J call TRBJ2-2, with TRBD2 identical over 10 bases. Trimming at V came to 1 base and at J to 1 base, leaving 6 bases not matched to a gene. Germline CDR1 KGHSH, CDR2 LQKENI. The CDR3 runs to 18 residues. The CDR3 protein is CASSPRRLAGQNTGELFF. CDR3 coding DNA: TGTGCCAGCTCACCACGTAGACTAGCGGGCCAGAACACCGGGGAGCTGTTTTTT.

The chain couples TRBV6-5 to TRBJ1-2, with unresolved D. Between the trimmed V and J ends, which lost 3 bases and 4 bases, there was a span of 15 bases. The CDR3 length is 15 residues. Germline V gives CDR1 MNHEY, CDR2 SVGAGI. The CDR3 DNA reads TGTGCCAGCAGTTATGCCCTCGGCGGTATCTATGGCTACACCTTC. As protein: CASSYALGGIYGYTF.

The CDR3: CASSLTTGGINYGYTF. CDR3 coding DNA: TGTGCCAGCAGCCTAACGACAGGGGGGATTAACTATGGCTACACCTTC. The chain combines TRBV7-9 with TRBJ1-2, with 9 bases matching TRBD1. The germline CDR1 and CDR2 sequences are SEHNR and FQNEAQ (reference sequence). Trimming took 5 bases from V and 1 from J; bases not matched to a gene: 8. This CDR3 spans 16 amino acids.

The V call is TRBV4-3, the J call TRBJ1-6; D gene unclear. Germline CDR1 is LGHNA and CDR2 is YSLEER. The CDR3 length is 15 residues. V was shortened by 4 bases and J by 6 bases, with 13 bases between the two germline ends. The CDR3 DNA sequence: TGCGCCAGCAGCCTCGAGGGTGACCTTAATTCACCCCTCCACTTT. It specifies CASSLEGDLNSPLHF.

The CDR3, as DNA: TGCGCCAGCAGCCAAGATTATAGCGGGAGTGGTTCCTACAATGAGCAGTTCTTC. Encoded protein: CASSQDYSGSGSYNEQFF. This sequence joins TRBV4-3 and TRBJ2-1; 9 positions match TRBD2. The CDR3 is 18 amino acids. J was trimmed by 1 base and V by 0 bases; bases with no gene match: 7. In germline, CDR1 is LGHNA, CDR2 YSLEER.

The CDR3 DNA reads TGTGCCAGCAGCCATCAGGGGGTTGGCACCGGGGAGCTGTTTTTT. Its translation: CASSHQGVGTGELFF. The chain joins TRBV4-2 to TRBJ2-2; 7 bases match TRBD1. The V and J ends lost 3 bases and 4 bases, in that order; junction bases with no gene match: 5. This CDR3 spans 15 amino acids. CDR1 and CDR2 from the germline V gene are LGHNA and YNFKEQ.

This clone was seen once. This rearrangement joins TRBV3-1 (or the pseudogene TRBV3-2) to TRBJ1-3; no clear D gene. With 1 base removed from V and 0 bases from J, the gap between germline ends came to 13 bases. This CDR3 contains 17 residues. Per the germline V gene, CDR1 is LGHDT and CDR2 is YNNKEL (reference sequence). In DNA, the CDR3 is TGTGCCAGCAGCCAAGCTTTGGGGAGACTCTCTGGAAACACCATATATTTT. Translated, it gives CASSQALGRLSGNTIYF.

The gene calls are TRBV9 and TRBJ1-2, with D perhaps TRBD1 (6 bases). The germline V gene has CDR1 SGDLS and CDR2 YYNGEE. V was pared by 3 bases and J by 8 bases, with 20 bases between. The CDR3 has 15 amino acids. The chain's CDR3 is CASSAGQLLSYGYTF. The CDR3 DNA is TGTGCCAGCAGCGCCGGACAGCTTCTTTCGTACGGCTACACCTTC.

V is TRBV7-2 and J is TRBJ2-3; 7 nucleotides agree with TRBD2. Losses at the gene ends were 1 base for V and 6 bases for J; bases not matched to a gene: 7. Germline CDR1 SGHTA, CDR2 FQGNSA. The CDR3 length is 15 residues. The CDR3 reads CASSLEGRGGDTQYF. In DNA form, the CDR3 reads TGTGCCAGCAGCTTAGAGGGGAGGGGCGGGGATACGCAGTATTTT.

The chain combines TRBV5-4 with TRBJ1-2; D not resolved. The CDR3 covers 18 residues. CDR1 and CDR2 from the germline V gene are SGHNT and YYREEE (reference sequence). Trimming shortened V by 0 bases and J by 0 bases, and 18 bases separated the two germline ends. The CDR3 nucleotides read TGTGCCAGCAGCTTGGCCCGCAGGCAGACTACCACTAACTATGGCTACACCTTC. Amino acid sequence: CASSLARRQTTTNYGYTF.

DNA for the CDR3: TGTGCCATCACCTCAGGGGGCGCAGACTATGGCTACACCTTC. Amino acid sequence: CAITSGGADYGYTF. The chain combines TRBV10-3 with TRBJ1-2; 8 bases align to TRBD1. V dropped 7 bases and J dropped 3; count of bases not matched to a gene: 7. Germline lookup yields CDR1 ENHRY and CDR2 SYGVKD. CDR3 length: 14 amino acids.

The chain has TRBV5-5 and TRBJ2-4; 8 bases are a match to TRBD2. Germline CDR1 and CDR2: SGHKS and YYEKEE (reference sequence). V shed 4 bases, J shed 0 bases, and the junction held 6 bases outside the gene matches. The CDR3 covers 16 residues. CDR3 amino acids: CASSVGGALAKNIQYF. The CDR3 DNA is TGTGCCAGCAGCGTCGGGGGGGCCCTAGCCAAAAACATTCAGTACTTC.

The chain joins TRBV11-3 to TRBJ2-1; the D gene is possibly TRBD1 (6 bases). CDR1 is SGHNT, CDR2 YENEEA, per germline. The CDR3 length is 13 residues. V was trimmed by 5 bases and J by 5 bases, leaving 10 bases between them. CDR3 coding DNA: TGTGCCAGCAGCAACCCAGGGGACAATGAGCAGTTCTTC. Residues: CASSNPGDNEQFF.

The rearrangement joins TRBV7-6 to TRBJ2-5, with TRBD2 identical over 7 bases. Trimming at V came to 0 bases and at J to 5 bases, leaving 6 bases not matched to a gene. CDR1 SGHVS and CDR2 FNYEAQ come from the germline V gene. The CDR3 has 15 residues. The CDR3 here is CASSLAGQGGETQYF. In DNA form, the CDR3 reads TGTGCCAGCAGCTTAGCGGGGCAGGGAGGGGAGACCCAGTACTTC.

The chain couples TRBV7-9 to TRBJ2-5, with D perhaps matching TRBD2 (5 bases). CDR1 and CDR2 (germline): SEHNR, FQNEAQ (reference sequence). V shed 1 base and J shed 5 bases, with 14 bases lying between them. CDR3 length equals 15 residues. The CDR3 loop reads CASSLGGGWRETQYF. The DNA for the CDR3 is TGTGCCAGCAGCTTAGGTGGTGGATGGAGGGAGACCCAGTACTTC.

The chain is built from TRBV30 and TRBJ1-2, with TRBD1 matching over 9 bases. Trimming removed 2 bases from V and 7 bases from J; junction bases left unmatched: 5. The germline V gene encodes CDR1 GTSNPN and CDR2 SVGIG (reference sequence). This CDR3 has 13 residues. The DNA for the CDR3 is TGTGCCTGGAGTAACAGGGGGCACGGTGGCTACACCTTC. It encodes CAWSNRGHGGYTF.

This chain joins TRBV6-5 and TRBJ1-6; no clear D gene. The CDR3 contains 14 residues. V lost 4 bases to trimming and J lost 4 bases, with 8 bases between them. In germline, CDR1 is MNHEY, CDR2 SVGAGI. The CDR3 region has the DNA TGTGCCAGCAGTTGGCAGGTTTATAATTCACCCCTCCACTTT. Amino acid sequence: CASSWQVYNSPLHF.

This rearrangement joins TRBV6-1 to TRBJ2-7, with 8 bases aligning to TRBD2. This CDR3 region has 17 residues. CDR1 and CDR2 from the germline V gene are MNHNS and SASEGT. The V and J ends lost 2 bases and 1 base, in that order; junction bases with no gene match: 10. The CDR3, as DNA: TGTGCCAGCAGTGAATGGGGGAGCGGGAGTAGATCCTACGAGCAGTACTTC. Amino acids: CASSEWGSGSRSYEQYF.